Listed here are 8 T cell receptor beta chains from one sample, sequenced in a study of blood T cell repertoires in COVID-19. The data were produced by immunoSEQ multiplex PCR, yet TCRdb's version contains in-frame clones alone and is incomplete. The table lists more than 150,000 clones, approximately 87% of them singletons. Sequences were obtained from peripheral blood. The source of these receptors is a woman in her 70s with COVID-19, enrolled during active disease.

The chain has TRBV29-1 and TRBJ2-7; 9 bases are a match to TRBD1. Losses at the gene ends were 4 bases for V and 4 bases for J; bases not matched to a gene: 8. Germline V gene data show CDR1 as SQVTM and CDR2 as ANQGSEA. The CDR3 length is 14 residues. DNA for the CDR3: TGCAGCGTTGTTAGGACAGGGGTCAGGTACGAGCAGTACTTC. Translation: CSVVRTGVRYEQYF.

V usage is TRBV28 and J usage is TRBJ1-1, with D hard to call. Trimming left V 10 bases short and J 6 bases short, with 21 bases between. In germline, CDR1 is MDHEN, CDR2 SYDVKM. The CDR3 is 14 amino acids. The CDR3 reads CATLSGGLLAEAFF. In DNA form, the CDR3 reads TGTGCCACTCTCTCGGGTGGTCTTCTGGCTGAAGCTTTCTTT.

CDR3 in DNA: TGTGCCAGCAGTTCTTTTACAGGGGGAACAGATACGCAGTATTTT. The encoded protein is CASSSFTGGTDTQYF. The chain uses TRBV28 and TRBJ2-3; TRBD1 matches 8 bases. V lost 4 bases to trimming and J lost 3 bases; unmatched junction nucleotides: 6. This CDR3 region has 15 residues. Germline CDR1 reads MDHEN; CDR2 reads SYDVKM.

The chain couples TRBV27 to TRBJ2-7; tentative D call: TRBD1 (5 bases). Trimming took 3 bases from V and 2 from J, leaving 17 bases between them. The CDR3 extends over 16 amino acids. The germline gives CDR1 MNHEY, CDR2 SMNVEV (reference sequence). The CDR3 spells CASSLSQGARTYEQYF. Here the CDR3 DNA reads TGTGCCAGCAGTTTGAGTCAAGGGGCCAGAACCTACGAGCAGTACTTC.

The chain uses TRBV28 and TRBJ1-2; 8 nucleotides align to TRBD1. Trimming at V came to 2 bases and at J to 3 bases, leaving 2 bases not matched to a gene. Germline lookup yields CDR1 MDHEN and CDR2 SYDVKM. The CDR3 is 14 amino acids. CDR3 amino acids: CASSLRQGYYGYTF. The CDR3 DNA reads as TGTGCCAGCAGTTTACGACAGGGGTACTATGGCTACACCTTC.

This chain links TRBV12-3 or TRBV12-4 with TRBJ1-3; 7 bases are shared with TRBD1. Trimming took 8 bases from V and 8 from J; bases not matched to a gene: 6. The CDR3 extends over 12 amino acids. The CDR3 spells CASVTGWDTIYF. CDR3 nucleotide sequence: TGTGCCAGCGTGACAGGGTGGGACACCATATATTTT.

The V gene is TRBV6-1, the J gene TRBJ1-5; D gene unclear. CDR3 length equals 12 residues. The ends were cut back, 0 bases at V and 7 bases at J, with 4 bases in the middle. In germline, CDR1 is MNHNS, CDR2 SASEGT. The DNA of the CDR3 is TGTGCCAGCAGTGAAGCGCGGCAGCCCCAGCATTTT. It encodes CASSEARQPQHF.

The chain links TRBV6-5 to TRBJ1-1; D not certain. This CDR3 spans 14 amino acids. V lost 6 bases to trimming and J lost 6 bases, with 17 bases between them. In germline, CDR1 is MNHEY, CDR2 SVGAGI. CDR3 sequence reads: CASSRTSGGAEAFF. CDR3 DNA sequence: TGTGCCAGCAGCAGAACAAGTGGAGGCGCTGAAGCTTTCTTT.